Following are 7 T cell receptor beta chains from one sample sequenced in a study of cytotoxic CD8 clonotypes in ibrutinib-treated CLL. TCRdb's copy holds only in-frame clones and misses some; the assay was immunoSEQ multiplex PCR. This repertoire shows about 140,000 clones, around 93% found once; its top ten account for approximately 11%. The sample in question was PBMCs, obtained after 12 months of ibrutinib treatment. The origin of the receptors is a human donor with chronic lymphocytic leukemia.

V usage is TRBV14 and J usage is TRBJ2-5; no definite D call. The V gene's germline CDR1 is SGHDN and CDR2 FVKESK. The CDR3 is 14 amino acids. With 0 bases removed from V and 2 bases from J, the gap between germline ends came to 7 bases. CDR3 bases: TGTGCCAGCAGCCAAGATTTCAGACAAGAGACCCAGTACTTC. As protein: CASSQDFRQETQYF. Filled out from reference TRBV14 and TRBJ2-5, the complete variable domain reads EAGVTQFPSHSVIEKGQTVTLRCDPISGHDNLYWYRRVMGKEIKFLLHFVKESKQDESGMPNNRFLAERTGGTYSTLKVQPAELEDSGVYFCASSQDFRQETQYFGPGTRLLVL.

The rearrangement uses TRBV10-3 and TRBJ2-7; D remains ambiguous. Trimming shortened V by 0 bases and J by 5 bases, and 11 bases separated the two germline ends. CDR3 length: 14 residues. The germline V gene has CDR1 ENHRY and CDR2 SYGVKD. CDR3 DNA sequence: TGTGCCATCAGTGAGTCTAGACTGCAGCACGAGCAGTACTTC. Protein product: CAISESRLQHEQYF.

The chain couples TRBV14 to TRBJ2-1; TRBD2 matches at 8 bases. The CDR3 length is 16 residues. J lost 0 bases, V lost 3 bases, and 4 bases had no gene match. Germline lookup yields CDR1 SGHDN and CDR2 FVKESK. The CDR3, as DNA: TGTGCCAGCAGCCACCCAGCGGGAGCCTCCTACAATGAGCAGTTCTTC. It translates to CASSHPAGASYNEQFF.

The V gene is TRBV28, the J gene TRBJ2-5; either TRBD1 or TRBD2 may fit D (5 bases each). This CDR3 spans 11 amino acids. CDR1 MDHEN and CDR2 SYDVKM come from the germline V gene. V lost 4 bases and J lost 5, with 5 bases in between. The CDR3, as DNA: TGTGCCAGCAGTTGGGGGGAGACCCAGTACTTC. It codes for CASSWGETQYF. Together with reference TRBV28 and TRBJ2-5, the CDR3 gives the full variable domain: DVKVTQSSRYLVKRTGEKVFLECVQDMDHENMFWYRQDPGLGLRLIYFSYDVKMKEKGDIPEGYSVSREKKERFSLILESASTNQTSMYLCASSWGETQYFGPGTRLLVL.

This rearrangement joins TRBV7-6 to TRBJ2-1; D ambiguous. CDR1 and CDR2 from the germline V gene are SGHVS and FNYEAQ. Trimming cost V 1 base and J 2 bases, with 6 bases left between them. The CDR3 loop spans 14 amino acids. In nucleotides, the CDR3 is TGTGCCAGCAGCTTAGAACCGGCCTACAATGAGCAGTTCTTC. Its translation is CASSLEPAYNEQFF.

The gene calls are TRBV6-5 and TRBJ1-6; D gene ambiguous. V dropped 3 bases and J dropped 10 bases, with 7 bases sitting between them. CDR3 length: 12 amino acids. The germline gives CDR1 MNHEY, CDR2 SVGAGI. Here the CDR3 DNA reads TGTGCCAGCAGTTATGAAGGATCACCCCTCCACTTT. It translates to CASSYEGSPLHF.

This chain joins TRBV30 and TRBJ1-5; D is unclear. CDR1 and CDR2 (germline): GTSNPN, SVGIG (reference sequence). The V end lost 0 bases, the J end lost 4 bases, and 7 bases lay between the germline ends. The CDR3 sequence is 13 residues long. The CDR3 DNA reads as TGTGCCTGGAGTGTAACAACAAATCAGCCCCAGCATTTT. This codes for CAWSVTTNQPQHF.